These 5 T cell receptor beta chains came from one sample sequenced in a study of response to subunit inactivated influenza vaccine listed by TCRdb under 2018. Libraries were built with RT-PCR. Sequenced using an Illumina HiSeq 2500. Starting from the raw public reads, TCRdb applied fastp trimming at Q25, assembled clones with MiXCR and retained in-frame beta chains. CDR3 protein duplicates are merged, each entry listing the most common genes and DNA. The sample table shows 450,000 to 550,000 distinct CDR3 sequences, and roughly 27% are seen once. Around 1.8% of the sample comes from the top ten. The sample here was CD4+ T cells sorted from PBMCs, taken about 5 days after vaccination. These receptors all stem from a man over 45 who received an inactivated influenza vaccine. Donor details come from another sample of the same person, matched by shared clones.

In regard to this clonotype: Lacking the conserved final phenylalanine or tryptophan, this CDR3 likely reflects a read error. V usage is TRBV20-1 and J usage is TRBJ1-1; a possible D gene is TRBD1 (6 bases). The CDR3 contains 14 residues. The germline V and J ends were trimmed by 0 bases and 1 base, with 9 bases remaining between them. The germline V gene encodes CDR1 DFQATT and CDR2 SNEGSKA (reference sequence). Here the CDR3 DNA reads TGCAGTGCTAGAGAAGGGGGACAGAACACTGAAGCTTTCCTT. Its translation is CSAREGGQNTEAFL.

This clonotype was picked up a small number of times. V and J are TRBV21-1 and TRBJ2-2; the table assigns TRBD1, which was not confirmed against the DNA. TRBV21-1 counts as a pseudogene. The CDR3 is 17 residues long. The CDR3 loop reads CASSDVSGQGDIGELFF. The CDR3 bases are TGTGCCAGCAGCGATGTGTCGGGACAGGGAGATATCGGGGAGCTGTTTTTT.

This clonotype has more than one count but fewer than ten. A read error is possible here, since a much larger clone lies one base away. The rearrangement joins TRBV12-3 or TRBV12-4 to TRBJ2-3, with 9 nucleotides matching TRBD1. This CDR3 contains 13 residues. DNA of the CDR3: TGTGTCAGCGGACAGGGGTCCCGGATTACGCAGTATTTT. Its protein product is CVSGQGSRITQYF.

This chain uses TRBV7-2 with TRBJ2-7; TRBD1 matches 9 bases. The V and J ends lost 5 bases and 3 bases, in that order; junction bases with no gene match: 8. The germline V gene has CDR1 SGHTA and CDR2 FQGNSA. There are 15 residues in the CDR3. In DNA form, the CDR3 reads TGTGCCAGCAGCGACACAGGGGGCAAGCTCTACGAGCAGTACTTC. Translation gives CASSDTGGKLYEQYF.

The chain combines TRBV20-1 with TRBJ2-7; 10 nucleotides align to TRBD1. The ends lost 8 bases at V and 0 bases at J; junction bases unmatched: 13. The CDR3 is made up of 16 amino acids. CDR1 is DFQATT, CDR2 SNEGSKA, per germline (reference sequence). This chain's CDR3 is CSPVGQGDRSSYEQYF. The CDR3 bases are TGCAGTCCAGTAGGACAGGGGGACCGAAGCTCCTACGAGCAGTACTTC.